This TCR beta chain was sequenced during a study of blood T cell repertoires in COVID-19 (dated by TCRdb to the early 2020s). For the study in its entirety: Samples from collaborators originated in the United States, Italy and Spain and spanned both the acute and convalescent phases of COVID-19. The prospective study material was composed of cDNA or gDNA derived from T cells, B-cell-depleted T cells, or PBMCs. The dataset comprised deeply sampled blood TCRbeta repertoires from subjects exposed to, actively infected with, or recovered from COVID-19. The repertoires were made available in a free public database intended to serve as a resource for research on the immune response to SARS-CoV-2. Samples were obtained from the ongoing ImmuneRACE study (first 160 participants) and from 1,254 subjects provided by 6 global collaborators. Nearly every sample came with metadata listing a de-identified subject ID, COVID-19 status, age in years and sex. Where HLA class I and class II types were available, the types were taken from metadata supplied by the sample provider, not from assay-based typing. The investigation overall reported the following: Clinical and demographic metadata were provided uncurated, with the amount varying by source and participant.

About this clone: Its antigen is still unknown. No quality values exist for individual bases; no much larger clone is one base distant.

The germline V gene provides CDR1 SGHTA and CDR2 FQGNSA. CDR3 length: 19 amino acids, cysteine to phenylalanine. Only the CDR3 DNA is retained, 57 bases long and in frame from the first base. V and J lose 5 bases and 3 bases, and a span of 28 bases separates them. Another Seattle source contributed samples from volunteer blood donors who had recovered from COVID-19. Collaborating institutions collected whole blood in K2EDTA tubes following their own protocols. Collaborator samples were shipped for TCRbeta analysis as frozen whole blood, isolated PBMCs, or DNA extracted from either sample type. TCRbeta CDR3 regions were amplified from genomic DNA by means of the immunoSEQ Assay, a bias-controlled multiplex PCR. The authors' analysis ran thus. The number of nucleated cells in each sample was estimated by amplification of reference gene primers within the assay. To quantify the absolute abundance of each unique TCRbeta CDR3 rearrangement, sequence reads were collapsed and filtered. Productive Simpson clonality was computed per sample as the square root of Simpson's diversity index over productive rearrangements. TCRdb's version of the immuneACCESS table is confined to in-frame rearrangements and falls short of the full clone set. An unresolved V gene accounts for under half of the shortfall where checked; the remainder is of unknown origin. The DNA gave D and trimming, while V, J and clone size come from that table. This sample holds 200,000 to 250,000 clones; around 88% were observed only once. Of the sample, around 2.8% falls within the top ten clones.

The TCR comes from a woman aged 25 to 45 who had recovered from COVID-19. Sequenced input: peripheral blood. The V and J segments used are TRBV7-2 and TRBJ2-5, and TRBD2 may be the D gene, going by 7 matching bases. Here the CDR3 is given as CASSGLRGGGWNPEETQYF. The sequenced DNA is TGTGCCAGCAGCGGGCTCCGAGGGGGGGGCTGGAACCCCGAAGAGACCCAGTACTTC.